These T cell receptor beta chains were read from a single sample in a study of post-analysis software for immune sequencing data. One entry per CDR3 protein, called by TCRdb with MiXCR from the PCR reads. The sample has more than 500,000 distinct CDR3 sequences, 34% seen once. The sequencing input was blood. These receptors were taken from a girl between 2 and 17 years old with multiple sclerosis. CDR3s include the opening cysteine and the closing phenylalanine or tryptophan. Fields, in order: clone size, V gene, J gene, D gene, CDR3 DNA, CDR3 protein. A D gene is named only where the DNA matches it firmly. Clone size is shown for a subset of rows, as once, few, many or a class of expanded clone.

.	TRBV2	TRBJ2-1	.	TGTGCCAGCAGTGTTCAGGCGGGGGCGGGCTACAATGAGCAGTTCTTC	CASSVQAGAGYNEQFF
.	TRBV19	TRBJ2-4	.	TGTGCCAGTAGTCGGATCGGGTCCCTCGGGCAAAACATTCAGTACTTC	CASSRIGSLGQNIQYF
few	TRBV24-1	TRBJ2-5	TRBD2	TGTGCCACCAGTGATTGGGAGGGAACCCAAGAGACCCAGTACTTC	CATSDWEGTQETQYF
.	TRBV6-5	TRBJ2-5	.	TGTGCCAGCGGTTACTCGCCGACAGGGGCGGGAGAGCAGTACTTC	CASGYSPTGAGEQYF
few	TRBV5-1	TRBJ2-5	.	TGCGCCAGCAGCTTGGTGTGGGCAGAGACCCAGTACTTC	CASSLVWAETQYF
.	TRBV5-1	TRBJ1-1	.	TGCGCCAGCAGCGGCAAGGGGGTCTGGACTGAAGCTTTCTTT	CASSGKGVWTEAFF
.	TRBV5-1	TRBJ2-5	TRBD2	TGCGCCAGCAGCTTGGGCGCGGGGGGGACCCAGTACTTC	CASSLGAGGTQYF
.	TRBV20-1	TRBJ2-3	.	TGCAGTGCTAGAGATCTCTGTGGGATAGGGTCAGATACGCAGTATTTT	CSARDLCGIGSDTQYF
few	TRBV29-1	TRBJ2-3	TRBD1	TGCAGCGTCGGACAGGGTAGCACAGATACGCAGTATTTT	CSVGQGSTDTQYF
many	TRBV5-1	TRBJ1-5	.	TGCGCCAGCAGCCTAGGACCCAATCAGCCCCAGCATTTT	CASSLGPNQPQHF
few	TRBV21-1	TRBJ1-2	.	TGTGCCCCCGCCGGGACTTATAACTATGGCTACACCTTC	CAPAGTYNYGYTF
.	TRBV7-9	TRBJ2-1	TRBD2	TGTGCCAGCAGTTTTGCCTCTAGCGGGGTCTACAATGAGCAGTTCTTC	CASSFASSGVYNEQFF
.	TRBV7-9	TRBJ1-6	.	TGTGCCAGCAGCTTAGAGTGGCTGGCCAATTCACCCCTCCACTTT	CASSLEWLANSPLHF
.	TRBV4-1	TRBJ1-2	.	TGCGCCAGCAGCCAAGAAGAGAGGGGATCTAACTATGGCTACACCTTC	CASSQEERGSNYGYTF